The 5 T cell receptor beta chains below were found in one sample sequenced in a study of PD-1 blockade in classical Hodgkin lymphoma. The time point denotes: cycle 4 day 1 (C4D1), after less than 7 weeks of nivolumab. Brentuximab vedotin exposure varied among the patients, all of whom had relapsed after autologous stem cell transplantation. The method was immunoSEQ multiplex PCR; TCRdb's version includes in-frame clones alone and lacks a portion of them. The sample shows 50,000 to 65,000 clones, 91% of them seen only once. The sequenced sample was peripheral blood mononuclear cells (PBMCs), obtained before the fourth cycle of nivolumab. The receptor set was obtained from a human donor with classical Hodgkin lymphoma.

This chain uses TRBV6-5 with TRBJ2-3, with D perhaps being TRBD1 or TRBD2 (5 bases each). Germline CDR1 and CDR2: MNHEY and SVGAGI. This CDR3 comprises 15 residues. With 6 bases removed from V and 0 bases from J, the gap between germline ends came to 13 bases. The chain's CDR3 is CASRPTGGSTDTQYF. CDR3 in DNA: TGTGCCAGCAGGCCTACAGGAGGTAGCACAGATACGCAGTATTTT.

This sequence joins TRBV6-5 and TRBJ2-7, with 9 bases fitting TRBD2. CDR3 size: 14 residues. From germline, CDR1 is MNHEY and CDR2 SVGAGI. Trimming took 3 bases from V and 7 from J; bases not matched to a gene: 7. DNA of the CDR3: TGTGCCAGCAGTTATAGCGGGGGTATGTTTGAGCAGTACTTC. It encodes CASSYSGGMFEQYF.

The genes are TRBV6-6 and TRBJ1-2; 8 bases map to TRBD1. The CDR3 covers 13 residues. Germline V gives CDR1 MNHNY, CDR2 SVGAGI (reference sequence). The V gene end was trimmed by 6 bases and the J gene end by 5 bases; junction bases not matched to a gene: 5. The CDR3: CASRVTGAYGYTF. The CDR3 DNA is TGTGCCAGCAGAGTGACAGGGGCTTATGGCTACACCTTC.

The CDR3: CASSFPTMVVNTEAFF. The CDR3 nucleotides read TGTGCCAGCAGCTTTCCCACAATGGTAGTAAACACTGAAGCTTTCTTT. The rearrangement links TRBV7-9 to TRBJ1-1; D is ambiguous. Trimming cost V 3 bases and J 2 bases, with 16 bases left between them. The length of the CDR3 is 16 residues. CDR1 and CDR2 (germline): SEHNR, FQNEAQ (reference sequence). The full variable domain, rest sourced from reference TRBV7-9 and TRBJ1-1, is DTGVSQNPRHKITKRGQNVTFRCDPISEHNRLYWYRQTLGQGPEFLTYFQNEAQLEKSRLLSDRFSAERPKGSFSTLEIQRTEQGDSAMYLCASSFPTMVVNTEAFFGQGTRLTVV.

The CDR3 is CASSRTGQGVTYNEQFF. CDR3 bases: TGTGCCAGCAGCCGAACTGGACAGGGGGTTACTTACAATGAGCAGTTCTTC. The chain has TRBV7-9 and TRBJ2-1, with 10 nucleotides matching TRBD1. The J segment lost 4 bases and the V segment lost 5 bases, leaving 11 bases of the junction unmatched. In germline, CDR1 is SEHNR, CDR2 FQNEAQ (reference sequence). The CDR3 length is 17 residues.